One and the same sample provided the 18 T cell receptor beta chains below, sequenced in a study of OX40 agonist ivuxolimab in advanced cancers. TCRdb keeps only in-frame clones here, not all; method: immunoSEQ multiplex PCR. The sample lists about 60,000 clones, about 91% seen once, with 4% to 5% in the top ten. Sequencing was performed on CD4+ or CD8+ T cells sorted from blood, taken in a trial of the OX40 agonist ivuxolimab. The origin of the receptors is an adult with an advanced solid tumor such as melanoma, head and neck, liver or kidney cancer.

V is TRBV4-1 and J is TRBJ1-1; D is unresolved. V lost 0 bases and J lost 1, with 9 bases in between. This CDR3 spans 15 amino acids. Per germline, CDR1 MGHRA and CDR2 YSYEKL. The DNA of the CDR3 is TGCGCCAGCAGCCAAGATAGGACTCAGAACACTGAAGCTTTCTTT. Protein sequence: CASSQDRTQNTEAFF.

V is TRBV20-1 and J is TRBJ2-7; D is ambiguous. The CDR3 extends over 11 amino acids. CDR1 and CDR2 (germline): DFQATT, SNEGSKA (reference sequence). V was cut by 2 bases and J by 3 bases, with 5 bases left in between. The CDR3, as DNA: TGCAGTGCTAGAATAGACTACGAGCAGTACGTC. Translated: CSARIDYEQYV.

The chain links TRBV6-1 to TRBJ2-7; D is undetermined. Trimming shortened V by 1 base and J by 3 bases, and 13 bases separated the two germline ends. This CDR3 is built from 15 residues. Germline V gives CDR1 MNHNS, CDR2 SASEGT. The CDR3 spells CASSEELQSFYEQYF. Written as DNA, the CDR3 is TGTGCCAGCAGTGAAGAATTACAGAGTTTCTACGAGCAGTACTTC.

V and J are TRBV28 and TRBJ1-1; D gene ambiguous. V gave up 6 bases and J gave up 5 bases, with 13 bases separating them. The CDR3 contains 13 residues. Germline lookup yields CDR1 MDHEN and CDR2 SYDVKM. The CDR3 reads CASSLGPRTEAFF. The CDR3 DNA sequence: TGTGCCAGCAGCCTTGGGCCGAGGACTGAAGCTTTCTTT.

V gene TRBV6-5 combines with J gene TRBJ2-5; D gene uncertain. The CDR3 runs 13 residues. Trimming removed 6 bases at V and 1 base at J, with 9 bases between. Germline assignment: CDR1 MNHEY and CDR2 SVGAGI. The CDR3 DNA reads as TGTGCCAGCAGGAAGGCCAGCCAAGAGACCCAGTACTTC. This gives the protein CASRKASQETQYF.

The rearrangement uses TRBV27 and TRBJ2-7, with 10 bases fitting TRBD2. J lost 1 base, V lost 0 bases, and 3 bases had no gene match. CDR1 and CDR2 (germline): MNHEY, SMNVEV (reference sequence). The CDR3 loop spans 16 amino acids. The CDR3, as DNA: TGTGCCAGCAGTTTATCGGCTAGCGGGAGTTCCTACGAGCAGTACTTC. Encoded protein: CASSLSASGSSYEQYF.

This clone appeared a few times. The rearrangement joins TRBV30 to TRBJ2-2; possibly TRBD1 for D (5 bases). CDR1 GTSNPN and CDR2 SVGIG come from the germline V gene (reference sequence). Trimming stripped 3 bases from V and 10 bases from J, with 12 bases between. The CDR3 is 12 amino acids. CDR3 sequence reads: CAWRPQALELFF. CDR3 nucleotides: TGTGCCTGGAGGCCACAGGCTCTGGAGCTGTTTTTT.

This chain links TRBV30 with TRBJ1-1; no firm D call. Per the germline V gene, CDR1 is GTSNPN and CDR2 is SVGIG (reference sequence). V was trimmed by 0 bases and J by 5 bases, leaving 4 bases between them. CDR3 length: 11 residues. CDR3 residues: CAWSVGTEAFF. The CDR3 DNA reads as TGTGCCTGGAGTGTAGGTACTGAAGCTTTCTTT.

CDR3 amino acids: CASLEPTGEQFF. CDR3 nucleotide sequence: TGTGCCAGCCTCGAGCCCACAGGGGAGCAGTTCTTC. J is TRBJ2-1 and V is TRBV2; tentatively, D is TRBD1 (6 bases). The V end was cut by 8 bases, the J end by 10 bases, with 15 bases between. The germline CDR1 and CDR2 sequences are SNHLY and FYNNEI. This CDR3 contains 12 residues.

The chain employs TRBV30 and TRBJ1-1, with a weak D call TRBD1 (6 bases). The CDR3 sequence is 13 residues long. Germline loops: CDR1 GTSNPN, CDR2 SVGIG (reference sequence). V shed 1 base and J shed 4 bases, with 10 bases lying between them. The CDR3 here is CAWSGGAGTEAFF. CDR3 nucleotide sequence: TGTGCCTGGAGTGGGGGGGCGGGCACTGAAGCTTTCTTT.

The chain links TRBV6-4 to TRBJ1-5, with TRBD1 matching 7 bases. The V and J ends lost 6 bases and 5 bases, in that order; junction bases with no gene match: 10. CDR3 size: 15 residues. CDR1 and CDR2 (germline): MRHNA, SNTAGT. CDR3 sequence (DNA): TGTGCCAGCAGGAACGAGGGACAGAATGATCAGCCCCAGCATTTT. Amino acids: CASRNEGQNDQPQHF.

J is TRBJ1-5 and V is TRBV15; 9 nucleotides match TRBD1. Looked up from germline, CDR1 is LNHNV and CDR2 is YYDKDF (reference sequence). V lost 5 bases to trimming and J lost 5 bases; unmatched junction nucleotides: 10. This CDR3 contains 16 residues. This chain's CDR3 is CATSESGTGRYQPQHF. CDR3 nucleotides: TGTGCCACCAGCGAAAGTGGGACAGGGCGTTATCAGCCCCAGCATTTT.

The chain carries TRBV9 and TRBJ1-1; D possibly corresponds to TRBD1 (5 bases). The germline V and J ends were trimmed by 3 bases and 5 bases, with 8 bases remaining between them. CDR1 is SGDLS, CDR2 YYNGEE, per germline. This CDR3 comprises 12 residues. CDR3 amino acids: CASSDWGTEAFF. CDR3 DNA sequence: TGTGCCAGCAGCGACTGGGGGACTGAAGCTTTCTTT.

The rearrangement uses TRBV13 and TRBJ1-6, with D possibly matching TRBD1 (6 bases). V dropped 2 bases and J dropped 4 bases, with 6 bases sitting between them. The CDR3 totals 14 residues. CDR1 and CDR2 from the germline V gene are PRHDT and FYEKMQ (reference sequence). In nucleotides, the CDR3 is TGTGCCAGCAGCTTAAGGGGGTATAATTCACCCCTCCACTTT. As protein: CASSLRGYNSPLHF.

Many counts were recorded for this clone. The chain is built from TRBV6-1 and TRBJ2-4; maybe TRBD1 (7 bases). Deletions cut 0 bases from V and 8 bases from J, with 14 bases between. The CDR3 runs to 15 residues. Germline values: CDR1 MNHNS, CDR2 SASEGT. CDR3 in DNA: TGTGCCAGCAGTGAAGCGCCGGAGGGGGCCCACATTCAGTACTTC. Translating gives CASSEAPEGAHIQYF.

The CDR3 DNA reads as TGTGCCAGCAGTTACGGCGAGCGGCCCTACGAGCAGTACTTC. This gives the protein CASSYGERPYEQYF. The chain joins TRBV6-5 to TRBJ2-7; D may be TRBD2 (5 bases). Germline V gene data show CDR1 as MNHEY and CDR2 as SVGAGI. Trimming shortened V by 2 bases and J by 2 bases, and 10 bases separated the two germline ends. CDR3 length: 14 residues.

The chain employs TRBV7-9 and TRBJ1-4; D ambiguous. Germline V gene sequence: CDR1 SEHNR, CDR2 FQNEAQ (reference sequence). V lost 1 base to trimming and J lost 7 bases, with 4 bases between them. This CDR3 spans 12 amino acids. CDR3 in amino acids: CASSLGAEKLFF. CDR3 nucleotides: TGTGCCAGCAGCTTAGGCGCTGAAAAACTGTTTTTT.

CDR3 loop: CAISDPVQGVSYEQYF. CDR3 bases: TGTGCCATCAGCGACCCCGTACAGGGCGTCTCCTACGAGCAGTACTTC. The J gene is TRBJ2-7, the V gene TRBV10-3, with D possibly TRBD1 on 6 matching bases. This CDR3 is built from 16 residues. Between the trimmed V and J ends, which lost 6 bases and 0 bases, there was a span of 18 bases. Per the germline V gene, CDR1 is ENHRY and CDR2 is SYGVKD.